This TCR beta chain was recorded in a study of blood T cell repertoires in COVID-19. Germline CDR1 is SEHNR and CDR2 is FQNEAQ (reference sequence). V was shortened by 5 bases and J by 1 base, with 11 bases between the two germline ends. This CDR3 spans 14 amino acids. Original processing notes: Amplification with reference gene primers provided the estimates of nucleated cell counts. TCRdb's table, derived via immunoSEQ multiplex PCR, lists solely in-frame clones and lacks some. D and trimming were read from the DNA, whereas the V and J calls and clone size are those reported in that table. The sample has some 130,000 clones; around nine tenths are singletons.

The chain has TRBV7-9 and TRBJ1-1, with D unclear. The TCR originated in a woman in her 70s with COVID-19, enrolled during active disease. Sequenced sample: peripheral blood. The CDR3 coding sequence is TGTGCCAGCAGCCGATTCGGGGAGAACACTGAAGCTTTCTTT. The encoded protein is CASSRFGENTEAFF.